This T cell receptor beta chain was observed in a study of blood T cell repertoires in COVID-19. Clones were sequenced by immunoSEQ multiplex PCR, and TCRdb holds only the in-frame ones, with some missing. The sample contains more than 200,000 clones, about 90% of which appear only once. From germline, CDR1 is SGHRS and CDR2 YFSETQ. With 0 bases removed from V and 0 bases from J, the gap between germline ends came to 6 bases. The length of the CDR3 is 14 residues. Source material: peripheral blood. This TCR derives from a man aged 30 to 39 with COVID-19, enrolled during active disease. The chain combines TRBV5-1 with TRBJ1-1; D is ambiguous. This CDR3 reads CASSLATLNTEAFF. The CDR3 DNA sequence: TGCGCCAGCAGCTTGGCAACACTGAACACTGAAGCTTTCTTT.